This T cell receptor beta chain was sequenced during a study of OX40 agonist ivuxolimab in advanced cancers. V shed 5 bases, J shed 2 bases, and the junction held 7 bases outside the gene matches. The CDR3 consists of 15 residues. CDR1 is LNHDA, CDR2 SQIVND, per germline (reference sequence). Notes on the study in general: Blood T cells, both CD4+ and CD8+, expanded clonally by week 6 at 0.1 to 3.0 mg/kg.

Of note for this clone: Antigen specificity is unknown.

Using immunoSEQ multiplex PCR, the repertoire was profiled, and TCRdb retains in-frame clones only, with some absent. The sample lists 40,000 to 45,000 clones; approximately 91% were seen once. Sequencing was performed on CD4+ or CD8+ T cells sorted from blood, taken in a trial of the OX40 agonist ivuxolimab. This receptor was identified in an adult with an advanced solid tumor such as melanoma, head and neck, liver or kidney cancer. This chain connects TRBV19 to TRBJ2-7, with 9 bases that match TRBD1. The CDR3 sequence: CASSGGTGRPYEQYF. In DNA, the CDR3 is TGTGCCAGTAGTGGGGGGACAGGGAGACCCTACGAGCAGTACTTC.